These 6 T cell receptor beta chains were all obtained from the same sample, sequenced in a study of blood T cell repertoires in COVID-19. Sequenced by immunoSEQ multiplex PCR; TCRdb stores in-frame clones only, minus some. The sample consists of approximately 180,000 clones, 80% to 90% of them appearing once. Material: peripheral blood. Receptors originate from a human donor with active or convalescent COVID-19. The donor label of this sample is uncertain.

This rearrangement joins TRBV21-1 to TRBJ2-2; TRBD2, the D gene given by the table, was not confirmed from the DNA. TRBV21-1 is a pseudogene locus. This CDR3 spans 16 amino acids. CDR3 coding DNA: TGTGCCAGCACCTTTAGCGGGAGCCCGAGGGCCGGGGAGCTGTTTTTT. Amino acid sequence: CASTFSGSPRAGELFF.

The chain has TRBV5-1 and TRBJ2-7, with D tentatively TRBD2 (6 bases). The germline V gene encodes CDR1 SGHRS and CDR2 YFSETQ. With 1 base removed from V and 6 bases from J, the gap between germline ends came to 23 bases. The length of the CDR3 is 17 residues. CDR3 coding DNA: TGCGCCAGCAGCTTGTGGGACGCCGGGGGACCCAGGCCCGAGCAGTACTTC. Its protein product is CASSLWDAGGPRPEQYF.

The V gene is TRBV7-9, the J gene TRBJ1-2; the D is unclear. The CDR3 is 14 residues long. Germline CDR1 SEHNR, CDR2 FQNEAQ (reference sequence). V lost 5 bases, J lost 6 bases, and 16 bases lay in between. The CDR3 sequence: CASSLTDRVNGYTF. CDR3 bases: TGTGCCAGCAGCCTCACGGATCGGGTAAATGGCTACACCTTC.

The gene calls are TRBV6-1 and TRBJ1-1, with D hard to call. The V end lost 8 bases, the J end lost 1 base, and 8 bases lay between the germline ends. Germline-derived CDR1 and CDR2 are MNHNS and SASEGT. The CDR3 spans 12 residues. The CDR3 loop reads CASGRGNTEAFF. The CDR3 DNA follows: TGTGCCAGCGGACGGGGGAACACTGAAGCTTTCTTT.

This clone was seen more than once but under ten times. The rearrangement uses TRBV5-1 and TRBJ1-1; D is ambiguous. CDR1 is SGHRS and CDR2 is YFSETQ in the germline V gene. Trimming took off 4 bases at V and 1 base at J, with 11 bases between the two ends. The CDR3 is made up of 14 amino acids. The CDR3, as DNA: TGCGCCAGCAGCCGTGAACACCAGAACACTGAAGCTTTCTTT. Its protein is CASSREHQNTEAFF.

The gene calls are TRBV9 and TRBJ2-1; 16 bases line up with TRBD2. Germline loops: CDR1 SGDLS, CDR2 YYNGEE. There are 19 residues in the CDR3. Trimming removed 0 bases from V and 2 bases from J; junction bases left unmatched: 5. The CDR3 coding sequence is TGTGCCAGCAGCGTAGCGGGGACTAGCGGGGGGGCCCCCTACAATGAGCAGTTCTTC. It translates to CASSVAGTSGGAPYNEQFF.